This T cell receptor beta chain was documented in a study of neurological immune-mediated disorders (dated by TCRdb to the late 2010s). About the study as a whole: Peripheral blood TCR-beta repertoires from HTLV-I-associated myelopathy (HAM/TSP) patients, multiple sclerosis patients and healthy controls were compared by UMI-based sequencing. Longitudinal samples, technical triplicates and paired sorted CD4+ and CD8+ T-cell subsets, alongside PBMC samples, were included among the roughly 96 TCR-beta libraries. The cohort comprised 68 subjects: 15 or so HAM/TSP patients, 35 or so multiple sclerosis patients and 20 or so healthy controls.

To synthesize cDNA, template-switch 5'RACE was performed with a primer carrying a 10-nucleotide random unique molecular identifier so that each TCR transcript was tagged. Every sequencing run covered 15-18 subjects and yielded more than 180 million TCR-beta sequences. The RNeasy kit was used for extraction of total RNA. The KAPA Real-time Library Amplification kit was used to amplify TCR-beta VDJ regions with primers for the TCR constant region and the 5'RACE anchor. Sample indexes and Illumina adaptors were added in a first PCR, and a second PCR then increased library yield. After Ampure bead purification, the roughly 650 bp TCR product was size-selected on a 2% E-gel SizeSelection system. Before pooling, library quality was assessed on a Bioanalyzer, concentration was determined with Qubit, and library quantification was performed with the Kapa Library Quantification kit. An Illumina HiSeq 2500 was used to sequence the libraries paired-end at 2 x 150 bp. To increase sequence diversity, about 25-30% phiX was spiked into each library pool. The source study handled its data this way. The UMI-based MiGEC pipeline processed quality-filtered reads and removed over 80% of raw TCR sequences during error correction. IMGT germline references were used for aligning VDJ genes, and each clonotype was defined as a unique CDR3 amino acid sequence together with its V-J genes. Clonal expansion, Shannon diversity and CDR3 relatedness (CalcPairwiseDistances, ClusterSamples) were evaluated with VDJtools, and phylogenetic trees were built with CLCbio workbench. Using coefficient-of-variation modelling across technical triplicates, the study counted a clone as expanded if it had at least 8 unique UMIs. TCRdb applied fastp at Q25 and MiXCR to the public reads, then kept only in-frame beta chains. Rows with one shared CDR3 protein collapse into an entry with the most common genes and DNA. Here the V and J calls rest on TCRdb's processing, not on the authors' analysis. The sample has approximately 74,000 distinct CDR3 sequences on record, around 9.9% of them singletons. The top ten clonotypes cover about 1.7% of the sample.

This clonotype was seen at least ten times. The target of this receptor is not known. Base-call qualities are not available, and no considerably larger clone is one nucleotide away. General conclusions and limits of the study: Across subjects, expanded clones never shared an identical CDR3 amino acid sequence, which suggests that the TCR-beta repertoires in every group were private. TCR clonal expansion was greatest in HAM/TSP patients and smallest in MS patients, who ranked below even healthy controls.

The cysteine opens and the phenylalanine closes a CDR3 of 15 amino acids. Of the read, only the CDR3 DNA is kept; its 45 bases are in frame from base 1. According to the germline V gene (reference sequence), CDR1 reads DFQATT and CDR2 reads SNEGSKA. The V end gives up 2 bases and the J end 4 bases, leaving 10 bases in the junction not matched to a gene. Blood bank volunteers in Maryland, USA served as the healthy controls. For the unsorted PBMC libraries, 2 million PBMCs were stored in RNAlater at -80 degrees C until RNA extraction and were used to generate the libraries. PBMCs were separated from peripheral blood using Ficoll-Hypaque density gradient centrifugation and then cryopreserved in liquid nitrogen.

This TCR was recovered from a man aged 50-59 years in good health. The chain is made from TRBV20-1 and TRBJ2-5; the central 7 bases match TRBD1. Sequencing input: PBMCs. The base sequence is TGCAGTGCTAGAAACGACAGGGTCCGATTAGAGACCCAGTACTTC. Translated, it reads CSARNDRVRLETQYF.